These T cell receptor beta chains were read from a single sample in a study of metastatic and nonmetastatic thyroid tumors. TCRdb re-analyzed the PCR reads through MiXCR. This sample carries about 39,000 clones, roughly a sixth of them seen once, and the ten largest clones take approximately 3.9%. Sample: blood. The receptors shown here come from a female donor with papillary thyroid cancer or a benign thyroid nodule (not recorded which). Some clones in this sample may be carry-over from other donors' samples. The CDR3 runs from the conserved cysteine through the conserved F or W. The order of the fields is D gene, clone size, V gene, J gene, CDR3 protein, CDR3 DNA. D genes are given only for firm matches. Part of the rows lack a size; the others show once, few, many or a class for expanded clones.

d_call: TRBD1
clone_size: many
v_call: TRBV19
j_call: TRBJ2-6
cdr3_aa: CASQQGAAGANVLTF
cdr3_nt: TGTGCCAGCCAACAGGGGGCAGCTGGGGCCAACGTCCTGACTTTC

d_call: .
clone_size: .
v_call: TRBV24-1
j_call: TRBJ2-1
cdr3_aa: CATSDTVEGPTYNDQFF
cdr3_nt: TGTGCCACCAGTGATACTGTGGAGGGGCCCACCTACAATGATCAGTTCTTC

d_call: .
clone_size: many
v_call: TRBV28
j_call: TRBJ1-2
cdr3_aa: CASSLWAVNYGYTF
cdr3_nt: TGTGCCAGCAGTTTATGGGCAGTCAACTATGGCTACACCTTC

d_call: .
clone_size: many
v_call: TRBV5-6
j_call: TRBJ2-7
cdr3_aa: CASSPVTRSEQYF
cdr3_nt: TGTGCCAGCAGTCCTGTCACTCGGTCCGAGCAGTACTTC

d_call: TRBD2
clone_size: many
v_call: TRBV4-2
j_call: TRBJ2-7
cdr3_aa: CASSQARAGPIYEQYF
cdr3_nt: TGTGCCAGCAGCCAAGCCCGAGCGGGACCCATCTACGAGCAGTACTTC

d_call: TRBD2
clone_size: many
v_call: TRBV6-1
j_call: TRBJ2-7
cdr3_aa: CASSFSGTNSYEQYF
cdr3_nt: TGTGCCAGCAGTTTTAGCGGGACAAACTCCTACGAGCAGTACTTC

d_call: .
clone_size: many
v_call: TRBV28
j_call: TRBJ1-3
cdr3_aa: CASSLGGYREFSGNTIYF
cdr3_nt: TGTGCCAGCAGTTTAGGAGGCTACAGGGAATTCTCTGGAAACACCATATATTTT

d_call: .
clone_size: many
v_call: TRBV14
j_call: TRBJ1-6
cdr3_aa: CASSQDQQGRSPLHF
cdr3_nt: TGTGCCAGCAGCCAAGACCAACAGGGAAGATCACCCCTCCACTTT

d_call: .
clone_size: many
v_call: TRBV10-3
j_call: TRBJ1-6
cdr3_aa: CAISESISDSPLHF
cdr3_nt: TGTGCCATCAGTGAGTCGATTAGCGATTCACCCCTCCACTTT

d_call: .
clone_size: few
v_call: TRBV12-5
j_call: TRBJ1-6
cdr3_aa: CAICSQGQRSPLHF
cdr3_nt: TGTGCTATTTGCAGCCAGGGCCAGAGATCACCCCTCCACTTT

d_call: .
clone_size: many
v_call: TRBV5-4
j_call: TRBJ1-1
cdr3_aa: CASSLLILRGGTEAFF
cdr3_nt: TGTGCCAGCAGCTTGTTAATCCTAAGGGGAGGCACTGAAGCTTTCTTT

d_call: .
clone_size: many
v_call: TRBV24-1
j_call: TRBJ2-1
cdr3_aa: CATSDLRGMGFF
cdr3_nt: TGTGCCACCAGTGATTTGAGGGGCATGGGGTTCTTC

d_call: TRBD1
clone_size: few
v_call: TRBV12-3/TRBV12-4
j_call: TRBJ1-2
cdr3_aa: CASSTGQGGGYTF
cdr3_nt: TGTGCCAGCAGTACAGGACAGGGTGGAGGCTACACCTTC

d_call: .
clone_size: many
v_call: TRBV25-1
j_call: TRBJ2-7
cdr3_aa: CASTPLRGSYEQYF
cdr3_nt: TGTGCCAGTACCCCCCTCCGCGGCTCCTACGAGCAGTACTTC

d_call: .
clone_size: many
v_call: TRBV28
j_call: TRBJ2-1
cdr3_aa: CASSSPPSKSYNEQFF
cdr3_nt: TGTGCCAGCAGTTCCCCTCCTAGCAAGTCCTACAATGAGCAGTTCTTC

d_call: TRBD1
clone_size: .
v_call: TRBV10-1
j_call: TRBJ2-5
cdr3_aa: CAGLDRGQETQYF
cdr3_nt: TGCGCCGGCCTGGACAGGGGACAAGAGACCCAGTACTTC

d_call: .
clone_size: many
v_call: TRBV3-1
j_call: TRBJ1-5
cdr3_aa: CASSQDLGINQPQHF
cdr3_nt: TGTGCCAGCAGCCAAGATTTAGGGATCAATCAGCCCCAGCATTTT

d_call: TRBD1
clone_size: many
v_call: TRBV2
j_call: TRBJ1-5
cdr3_aa: CASRTRQGVNQPQHF
cdr3_nt: TGTGCCAGCAGGACCAGACAGGGGGTCAATCAGCCCCAGCATTTT

d_call: .
clone_size: .
v_call: TRBV19
j_call: TRBJ1-5
cdr3_aa: CASSPRPSNQPQHF
cdr3_nt: TGTGCCAGTAGTCCCAGACCTAGCAATCAGCCCCAGCATTTT

d_call: .
clone_size: many
v_call: TRBV7-3
j_call: TRBJ1-6
cdr3_aa: CASSLNGPGGSSYNSPLHF
cdr3_nt: TGTGCCAGCAGCTTAAACGGCCCCGGGGGGAGCTCCTATAATTCACCCCTCCACTTT

d_call: TRBD1
clone_size: .
v_call: TRBV20-1
j_call: TRBJ1-5
cdr3_aa: CSARQGVNQPQHF
cdr3_nt: TGCAGTGCTAGGCAGGGGGTCAATCAGCCCCAGCATTTT

d_call: TRBD2
clone_size: few
v_call: TRBV6-5
j_call: TRBJ2-1
cdr3_aa: CASPPAGGLAGVKEQFF
cdr3_nt: TGTGCCAGCCCCCCTGCGGGGGGACTAGCGGGGGTTAAAGAGCAGTTCTTC

d_call: .
clone_size: .
v_call: TRBV7-4
j_call: TRBJ2-1
cdr3_aa: CASSLATGEQFF
cdr3_nt: TGTGCCAGCAGCTTAGCCACGGGAGAGCAGTTCTTC

d_call: .
clone_size: many
v_call: TRBV6-1
j_call: TRBJ2-3
cdr3_aa: CATFTLGELGTDTQYF
cdr3_nt: TGTGCCACCTTTACCCTAGGTGAATTGGGCACAGATACGCAGTATTTT

d_call: TRBD1
clone_size: many
v_call: TRBV7-9
j_call: TRBJ1-2
cdr3_aa: CASSSRDREFYGYTF
cdr3_nt: TGTGCCAGCAGCTCCCGGGACAGGGAATTCTATGGCTACACCTTC

d_call: .
clone_size: few
v_call: TRBV6-1
j_call: TRBJ1-2
cdr3_aa: CASTNEGTNIPYGYTF
cdr3_nt: TGTGCCAGCACCAACGAGGGGACCAACATCCCATATGGCTACACCTTC

d_call: TRBD2
clone_size: many
v_call: TRBV5-8
j_call: TRBJ2-1
cdr3_aa: CASSRGLAGDNEQFF
cdr3_nt: TGTGCCAGCAGCCGTGGACTAGCGGGGGACAATGAGCAGTTCTTC

d_call: .
clone_size: .
v_call: TRBV2
j_call: TRBJ2-7
cdr3_aa: CSSSLGQFSYEQYF
cdr3_nt: TGTTCCAGCAGTCTAGGACAGTTCTCCTACGAGCAGTACTTC

d_call: .
clone_size: many
v_call: TRBV5-1
j_call: TRBJ1-4
cdr3_aa: CASSLHAAETNEKLFF
cdr3_nt: TGCGCCAGCAGCTTACACGCGGCAGAGACTAATGAAAAACTGTTTTTT

d_call: TRBD2
clone_size: .
v_call: TRBV20-1
j_call: TRBJ2-1
cdr3_aa: CSAREGTSGRGNEQFF
cdr3_nt: TGCAGTGCTAGAGAAGGGACTAGCGGAAGGGGGAATGAGCAGTTCTTC

d_call: TRBD1
clone_size: once
v_call: TRBV11-2
j_call: TRBJ1-1
cdr3_aa: CASSLDTGGGTEAFF
cdr3_nt: TGTGCCAGCAGCTTAGATACAGGGGGCGGGACTGAAGCTTTCTTT

d_call: .
clone_size: many
v_call: TRBV10-3
j_call: TRBJ2-7
cdr3_aa: CAIMQGGPYEQYF
cdr3_nt: TGTGCCATCATGCAGGGGGGACCCTACGAGCAGTACTTC

d_call: TRBD1
clone_size: few
v_call: TRBV28
j_call: TRBJ1-2
cdr3_aa: CASSSKGQGIRCGYTF
cdr3_nt: TGTGCCAGCAGTTCTAAGGGACAGGGTATCCGGTGTGGCTACACCTTC

d_call: .
clone_size: many
v_call: TRBV4-1
j_call: TRBJ1-1
cdr3_aa: CASSPGRRIMNTEAFF
cdr3_nt: TGCGCCAGCAGCCCGGGACGGAGAATTATGAACACTGAAGCTTTCTTT

d_call: .
clone_size: .
v_call: TRBV20-1
j_call: TRBJ1-2
cdr3_aa: CSARDMAGAGYTF
cdr3_nt: TGCAGTGCTAGAGATATGGCAGGGGCTGGCTACACCTTC

d_call: TRBD1
clone_size: .
v_call: TRBV6-1
j_call: TRBJ1-3
cdr3_aa: CASSEALQGQGAPGNTIYF
cdr3_nt: TGTGCCAGCAGTGAAGCCTTGCAGGGACAGGGGGCGCCGGGAAACACCATATATTTT

d_call: .
clone_size: many
v_call: TRBV7-6
j_call: TRBJ1-4
cdr3_aa: CASSSGQSGKLFF
cdr3_nt: TGTGCCAGCAGCTCAGGACAGAGCGGAAAACTGTTTTTT

d_call: .
clone_size: many
v_call: TRBV6-1
j_call: TRBJ2-1
cdr3_aa: CASSEDPQGIYNEQFF
cdr3_nt: TGTGCCAGCAGTGAAGATCCGCAGGGGATTTACAATGAGCAGTTCTTC

d_call: .
clone_size: few
v_call: TRBV6-1
j_call: TRBJ2-2
cdr3_aa: CASHQTVVTGELFF
cdr3_nt: TGTGCCAGCCACCAAACCGTGGTTACCGGGGAGCTGTTTTTT

d_call: .
clone_size: many
v_call: TRBV5-1
j_call: TRBJ2-3
cdr3_aa: CASSLAPASTDTQYF
cdr3_nt: TGCGCCAGCAGCTTGGCCCCAGCTAGCACAGATACGCAGTATTTT

d_call: .
clone_size: many
v_call: TRBV3-1
j_call: TRBJ2-5
cdr3_aa: CASSPVGQRRGETQYF
cdr3_nt: TGTGCCAGCAGTCCCGTGGGACAACGAAGGGGGGAGACCCAGTACTTC

d_call: .
clone_size: few
v_call: TRBV6-2/TRBV6-3
j_call: TRBJ2-3
cdr3_aa: CASGCYWGTDTQYF
cdr3_nt: TGTGCCAGCGGGTGTTATTGGGGAACAGATACGCAGTATTTT

d_call: .
clone_size: once
v_call: TRBV5-1
j_call: TRBJ1-1
cdr3_aa: CASSLDGRNTEAFF
cdr3_nt: TGCGCCAGCAGCTTGGACGGACGGAACACTGAAGCTTTCTTT

d_call: TRBD1
clone_size: .
v_call: TRBV6-1
j_call: TRBJ2-7
cdr3_aa: CASSPHGRGGHEQYF
cdr3_nt: TGTGCCAGCAGCCCCCATGGGAGAGGGGGCCACGAGCAGTACTTC

d_call: .
clone_size: many
v_call: TRBV6-1
j_call: TRBJ1-4
cdr3_aa: CASKATLTNEKLFF
cdr3_nt: TGTGCCAGCAAAGCGACCTTAACTAATGAAAAACTGTTTTTT

d_call: .
clone_size: few
v_call: TRBV12-3/TRBV12-4
j_call: TRBJ1-1
cdr3_aa: CASRTIRNTEAFF
cdr3_nt: TGTGCCAGCAGAACCATTAGAAACACTGAAGCTTTCTTT

d_call: .
clone_size: .
v_call: TRBV6-1
j_call: TRBJ1-2
cdr3_aa: CASRSLGNYSYTF
cdr3_nt: TGTGCCAGCAGATCCCTAGGGAACTATAGCTACACCTTC

d_call: .
clone_size: .
v_call: TRBV5-8
j_call: TRBJ2-7
cdr3_aa: CAISPGAGPDEQYF
cdr3_nt: TGTGCCATCAGCCCAGGCGCGGGGCCCGACGAGCAGTACTTC

d_call: .
clone_size: few
v_call: TRBV6-1
j_call: TRBJ1-5
cdr3_aa: CASSEGAGNQPQHF
cdr3_nt: TGTGCCAGCAGTGAAGGGGCAGGCAATCAGCCCCAGCATTTT

d_call: .
clone_size: many
v_call: TRBV9
j_call: TRBJ1-2
cdr3_aa: CASSVEDGYTF
cdr3_nt: TGTGCCAGCAGCGTAGAGGATGGCTACACCTTC

d_call: .
clone_size: many
v_call: TRBV28
j_call: TRBJ2-3
cdr3_aa: CASSSPMGGDTQYF
cdr3_nt: TGTGCCAGCAGTTCCCCGATGGGGGGCGATACGCAGTATTTT

d_call: .
clone_size: many
v_call: TRBV6-1
j_call: TRBJ1-2
cdr3_aa: CASSEGGGYGYTF
cdr3_nt: TGTGCCAGCAGTGAAGGGGGGGGATATGGCTACACCTTC

d_call: .
clone_size: few
v_call: TRBV15
j_call: TRBJ1-5
cdr3_aa: CATSREQCGRQPQHF
cdr3_nt: TGTGCCACCAGCAGAGAACAGTGTGGTCGACAGCCCCAGCATTTT

d_call: .
clone_size: many
v_call: TRBV5-6
j_call: TRBJ2-1
cdr3_aa: CASSLLDNEQFF
cdr3_nt: TGTGCCAGCAGCTTGTTGGACAATGAGCAGTTCTTC

d_call: .
clone_size: .
v_call: TRBV28
j_call: TRBJ1-5
cdr3_aa: CASTRSGICNQPQHF
cdr3_nt: TGTGCCAGCACCCGGAGTGGTATCTGTAATCAGCCCCAGCATTTT

d_call: .
clone_size: .
v_call: TRBV15
j_call: TRBJ2-1
cdr3_aa: CATTRGVYNEQFF
cdr3_nt: TGTGCCACTACCAGAGGGGTTTACAATGAGCAGTTCTTC

d_call: .
clone_size: .
v_call: TRBV12-3/TRBV12-4
j_call: TRBJ2-7
cdr3_aa: CAIVGSGPYEQYF
cdr3_nt: TGTGCCATCGTGGGAAGTGGTCCCTACGAGCAGTACTTC

d_call: .
clone_size: many
v_call: TRBV30
j_call: TRBJ1-6
cdr3_aa: CAWSREAANSPLHF
cdr3_nt: TGTGCCTGGAGTCGGGAGGCGGCTAATTCACCCCTCCACTTT

d_call: .
clone_size: many
v_call: TRBV15
j_call: TRBJ1-5
cdr3_aa: CATSRDGSGANQPQHF
cdr3_nt: TGTGCCACCAGCAGAGATGGGTCAGGAGCCAATCAGCCCCAGCATTTT